This T cell receptor beta chain was sequenced in a study of graft-versus-host responses after intestinal transplantation. Across the whole study: Isolated intestinal, liver-intestinal, or multivisceral transplants had been given to the recipients.

V dropped 5 bases and J dropped 2 bases, with 4 bases sitting between them. Germline assignment: CDR1 SGHTA and CDR2 FQGTGA. CDR3 length equals 13 residues. Clones were read by immunoSEQ multiplex PCR, and TCRdb kept only the in-frame ones, dropping some. The sample has 10,000 to 15,000 clones, over 70% seen once. Processing released intraepithelial and lamina propria lymphocytes from the graft tissue. The clonotype was recovered from a human patient who received an intestinal transplant, so some T cells may come from the graft donor. The chain recombines TRBV7-3 with TRBJ2-6, with D hard to call. This specimen was ileum tissue, taken more than 140 days after intestinal transplantation. CDR3 sequence reads: CASSPTGANVLTF. The CDR3 DNA follows: TGTGCCAGCAGCCCAACTGGGGCCAACGTCCTGACTTTC.